This T cell receptor beta chain was recovered during a study of T cells in Graves' hyperthyroidism and ophthalmopathy. Study details: Peripheral blood was taken when the disease was first diagnosed, before any treatment began. General study findings and limits: Clonotypes that were expanded in thyroid above 0.001 mostly appeared in blood too.

CDR1 and CDR2 (germline): LGHNA, YNFKEQ. This CDR3 is built from 17 residues. Trimming removed 1 base from V and 3 bases from J; junction bases left unmatched: 9. The study based diagnoses on clinical symptoms, serum thyroxine and TRAb, thyroid ultrasound and orbital computed tomography. RNA transcripts were the template for amplifying TCR beta CDR3 regions. Primed by the HTBI set, a first-round RT-PCR was run on the TCR CDR3. One entry per CDR3 protein, called by TCRdb with MiXCR from the multiplex PCR reads. The sample gives a few hundred thousand distinct CDR3 sequences, about 15% of which show up once; roughly 5.7% is in the top ten. This clonotype was observed a few times. Its antigen is unknown.

This sequence joins TRBV4-2 and TRBJ2-1, with 7 bases aligning to TRBD2. Sequences were obtained from blood. This TCR came from a woman under 40 with Graves' hyperthyroidism that later progressed to Graves' ophthalmopathy. CDR3 DNA sequence: TGTGCCAGCAGCCAAGGTCCCGGGCCTAGCGGCTACAATGAGCAGTTCTTC. Protein sequence: CASSQGPGPSGYNEQFF.